The rows below give T cell receptor beta chains drawn from one sample of a study of identical twins. TCRdb reanalysed the 5' RACE reads using MiXCR and keeps one entry per CDR3 protein. The sample has some 500,000 distinct CDR3 sequences, roughly 13% seen once. The data also belong to a second study, concerning yellow fever vaccine responses in identical twins.

The sequenced material came from CD4+ T cells sorted from blood. The receptor set was obtained from a woman younger than 35 in good health. Each CDR3 is given with its conserved first and last residue. The order of the fields is V gene, J gene, clone size, D gene, CDR3 DNA, CDR3 protein. A D gene is named only where the DNA matches it firmly. Size is omitted from some rows. Given values are once, few, many or a class for expanded clones.

v_gene: TRBV12-3/TRBV12-4; j_gene: TRBJ1-4; abundance: many; d_gene: .; CDR3nt: TGTGCCAGCAGTGCGACAGGAAAACTGTTTTTT; CDR3aa: CASSATGKLFF
v_gene: TRBV7-2; j_gene: TRBJ2-3; abundance: .; d_gene: .; CDR3nt: TGTGCCAGCAGCTTGCGTCTGCTTCGCAAAGATGGGGGGATTGGAGATACGCAGTATTTT; CDR3aa: CASSLRLLRKDGGIGDTQYF
v_gene: TRBV7-2; j_gene: TRBJ2-7; abundance: many; d_gene: TRBD2; CDR3nt: TGTGCCAGCAGCGGACAAGGGCGGGGGGGTTACGAGCAGTACTTC; CDR3aa: CASSGQGRGGYEQYF
v_gene: TRBV27; j_gene: TRBJ2-3; abundance: .; d_gene: TRBD2; CDR3nt: TGTGCCAGCAGTTCCCTGACTAGCTGGAGCACAGATACGCAGTATTTT; CDR3aa: CASSSLTSWSTDTQYF
v_gene: TRBV12-3/TRBV12-4; j_gene: TRBJ2-1; abundance: .; d_gene: TRBD2; CDR3nt: TGTGCCAGCAGTCGTGGGTCTAGCGGGGCATTCAATGAGCAGTTCTTC; CDR3aa: CASSRGSSGAFNEQFF
v_gene: TRBV5-1; j_gene: TRBJ2-1; abundance: few; d_gene: .; CDR3nt: TGCGCCAGCAGCTCCGGGCATTACAATGAGCAGTTCTTC; CDR3aa: CASSSGHYNEQFF
v_gene: TRBV11-2; j_gene: TRBJ2-7; abundance: few; d_gene: TRBD1; CDR3nt: TGTGCCAGCAGCTTAGATGGGACAGCCGGGGAGCAGTACTTC; CDR3aa: CASSLDGTAGEQYF
v_gene: TRBV5-1; j_gene: TRBJ2-1; abundance: few; d_gene: TRBD1; CDR3nt: TGCGCCAGCAGCTTGTATGGGTCGGACAGGGAGAACAATGAGCAGTTCTTC; CDR3aa: CASSLYGSDRENNEQFF
v_gene: TRBV20-1; j_gene: TRBJ2-7; abundance: .; d_gene: TRBD1; CDR3nt: TGCAGTGCTAGCCCGGGACAGGGGATTGGAGAGCAGTACTTC; CDR3aa: CSASPGQGIGEQYF
v_gene: TRBV6-4; j_gene: TRBJ1-1; abundance: .; d_gene: .; CDR3nt: TGTGCCAGCAGTCCCACCCTGAACACTGAAGCTTTCTTT; CDR3aa: CASSPTLNTEAFF
v_gene: TRBV3-1; j_gene: TRBJ2-7; abundance: few; d_gene: TRBD1; CDR3nt: TGTGCCAGCAGCATCGGACAGGGAGCATCCTACGAGCAGTACTTC; CDR3aa: CASSIGQGASYEQYF
v_gene: TRBV21-1; j_gene: TRBJ2-7; abundance: .; d_gene: .; CDR3nt: TGTGCCAGCAGCAAAGGAAGGCACAGGGGTGAGGTGAACGAGCAGTACTTC; CDR3aa: CASSKGRHRGEVNEQYF
v_gene: TRBV6-1; j_gene: TRBJ2-5; abundance: few; d_gene: .; CDR3nt: TGTGCCAGCAGTCCCCGGGGCCCCCAAGAGACCCAGTACTTC; CDR3aa: CASSPRGPQETQYF
v_gene: TRBV24-1; j_gene: TRBJ2-1; abundance: .; d_gene: .; CDR3nt: TGTGCCACCAGTGATCGGGTGGCCCTCTCCTACAATGAGCAGTTCTTC; CDR3aa: CATSDRVALSYNEQFF
v_gene: TRBV6-1; j_gene: TRBJ1-1; abundance: .; d_gene: .; CDR3nt: TGTGCCAGCAGGGAAGCTGTTGGCCAGGGCGGCGGGAACACTGAAGCTTTCTTT; CDR3aa: CASREAVGQGGGNTEAFF
v_gene: TRBV5-1; j_gene: TRBJ2-4; abundance: many; d_gene: .; CDR3nt: TGCGCCAGCAGCTTGGATTGGGGATCGCCGTTAGCCAAAAACATTCAGTACTTC; CDR3aa: CASSLDWGSPLAKNIQYF
v_gene: TRBV13; j_gene: TRBJ2-3; abundance: many; d_gene: TRBD1; CDR3nt: TGTGCCAGCAGCTTCCGACAGGGGGCCAGCACAGATACGCAGTATTTT; CDR3aa: CASSFRQGASTDTQYF
v_gene: TRBV5-5; j_gene: TRBJ2-2; abundance: .; d_gene: .; CDR3nt: TGTGCCAGCAGCTTGGCGGGGACTTTCACCGGGGAGCTGTTTTTT; CDR3aa: CASSLAGTFTGELFF
v_gene: TRBV4-2; j_gene: TRBJ1-1; abundance: few; d_gene: .; CDR3nt: TGTGCCAGCAGCCAAGGGGATCCCATGAACACTGAAGCTTTCTTT; CDR3aa: CASSQGDPMNTEAFF
v_gene: TRBV19; j_gene: TRBJ2-3; abundance: few; d_gene: .; CDR3nt: TGTGCCAGTAGTATACTACTAGGTCGGGACACAGATACGCAGTATTTT; CDR3aa: CASSILLGRDTDTQYF
v_gene: TRBV11-1; j_gene: TRBJ2-6; abundance: few; d_gene: TRBD1; CDR3nt: TGTGCCAGCAGCACAGGGGTATTCGGGGCCAACGTCCTGACTTTC; CDR3aa: CASSTGVFGANVLTF
v_gene: TRBV9; j_gene: TRBJ2-2; abundance: .; d_gene: .; CDR3nt: TGTGCCAGCAGCGTCTATACCACCGGGGAGCTGTTTTTT; CDR3aa: CASSVYTTGELFF